The rows below give T cell receptor beta chains drawn from one sample of a study of OX40 agonist ivuxolimab in advanced cancers. This table comes from immunoSEQ multiplex PCR, and its TCRdb copy is limited to in-frame clones, with some not included. The sample yields some 59,000 clones, around 90% seen once. Sequenced material: CD4+ or CD8+ T cells sorted from blood, taken in a trial of the OX40 agonist ivuxolimab. The receptors originated from an adult with an advanced solid tumor such as melanoma, head and neck, liver or kidney cancer. The CDR3 runs from the conserved cysteine through the conserved F or W. D genes are given only for firm matches. Some rows mark clone size as missing; the rest say once, few, many or name a class of expanded clone.

>.|TRBJ1-2|.|11|TRBV28
CASASNYGYTF
TGTGCCAGCGCCTCCAACTATGGCTACACCTTC
>.|TRBJ2-1|.|15|TRBV7-9
CASSPTGGGPNEQFF
TGTGCCAGCAGCCCAACAGGGGGGGGGCCGAATGAGCAGTTCTTC
>TRBD1|TRBJ1-1|.|14|TRBV18
CASSRTTGGTEAFF
TGTGCCAGCTCACGTACGACAGGGGGTACTGAAGCTTTCTTT
>.|TRBJ2-7|.|15|TRBV5-1
CASSLQGLSSYEQYF
TGCGCCAGCAGCCTCCAGGGGCTAAGCTCCTACGAGCAGTACTTC
>.|TRBJ2-3|once|16|TRBV7-8
CASSLGPRYRSDTQYF
TGTGCCAGCAGCTTAGGGCCCCGGTATAGGTCAGATACGCAGTATTTT
>TRBD2|TRBJ2-7|.|16|TRBV2
CASSRILAGAPYEQYF
TGTGCCAGCAGTCGAATCTTAGCGGGAGCCCCCTACGAGCAGTACTTC
>.|TRBJ2-5|.|14|TRBV5-1
CASSNPSTQETQYF
TGCGCCAGCAGCAACCCGAGTACCCAAGAGACCCAGTACTTC
>.|TRBJ1-4|once|15|TRBV6-6
CASSPLGGLNEKLFF
TGTGCCAGCAGTCCCTTGGGGGGGCTCAATGAAAAACTGTTTTTT
>.|TRBJ2-3|once|15|TRBV7-8
CASSLERLPQDTQYF
TGTGCCAGCAGCTTAGAACGGCTGCCTCAGGATACGCAGTATTTT
>TRBD2|TRBJ2-1|.|17|TRBV13
CASSHNIQRQRDYEQFF
TGTGCCAGCAGTCACAACATCCAACGTCAGCGGGATTATGAGCAGTTCTTC
>TRBD2|TRBJ2-1|.|14|TRBV2
CASSVTSGYNEQFF
TGTGCCAGCAGCGTGACTAGCGGATACAATGAGCAGTTCTTC
>.|TRBJ2-1|.|15|TRBV15
CATSRGTTRGNEQFF
TGTGCCACCAGCAGAGGGACTACCCGTGGGAATGAGCAGTTCTTC
>TRBD2|TRBJ2-3|few|16|TRBV7-9
CASRPGTSGRTDTQYF
TGTGCCAGCAGACCCGGGACTAGCGGGAGGACAGATACGCAGTATTTT
>TRBD2|TRBJ2-7|.|17|TRBV9
CASSVGLAGGISYEQYF
TGTGCCAGCAGCGTAGGTCTAGCGGGAGGGATCTCCTACGAGCAGTACTTC
>.|TRBJ1-1|.|13|TRBV5-4
CASSKTRGTEAFF
TGTGCCAGCAGCAAAACACGGGGGACTGAAGCTTTCTTT
>.|TRBJ2-1|.|15|TRBV4-2
CASSQSGLMLNEQFF
TGTGCCAGCAGCCAATCGGGACTTATGCTCAATGAGCAGTTCTTC
>.|TRBJ2-1|.|13|TRBV19
CASSSSYYNEQFF
TGTGCCAGTAGTTCCTCCTACTACAATGAGCAGTTCTTC
>.|TRBJ2-1|.|15|TRBV4-3
CASSQVRDWSDEQFF
TGCGCCAGCAGCCAAGTCCGGGATTGGTCGGATGAGCAGTTCTTC
>TRBD2|TRBJ2-1|.|16|TRBV7-2
CASSLLGLAVSNEQFF
TGTGCCAGCAGCTTATTAGGGCTAGCGGTTAGCAATGAGCAGTTCTTC
>TRBD1|TRBJ1-5|.|19|TRBV28
CASSAASTGGSVSNQPQHF
TGTGCCAGCAGTGCTGCGAGTACAGGGGGTTCGGTTAGCAATCAGCCCCAGCATTTT
>.|TRBJ2-7|.|12|TRBV5-1
CASSRETYEQYF
TGCGCCAGCAGCAGAGAGACCTACGAGCAGTACTTC
>.|TRBJ1-4|.|15|TRBV28
CASSPAGRINEKLFF
TGTGCCAGCAGTCCAGCGGGACGGATTAATGAAAAACTGTTTTTT
>.|TRBJ2-5|.|15|TRBV5-4
CASRYRGGGEETQYF
TGTGCCAGCAGATACAGGGGTGGGGGGGAAGAGACCCAGTACTTC
>.|TRBJ2-7|.|14|TRBV7-6
CASSSFRGSGEQYF
TGTGCCAGCAGCTCTTTTCGGGGGTCGGGGGAGCAGTACTTC
>.|TRBJ2-2|once|16|TRBV18
CASSPMSGPDTGELFF
TGTGCCAGCTCACCAATGAGCGGACCAGACACCGGGGAGCTGTTTTTT
>.|TRBJ2-2|few|13|TRBV28
CASTGGVDGELFF
TGTGCCAGCACGGGGGGCGTTGACGGGGAGCTGTTTTTT
>.|TRBJ2-7|.|17|TRBV21-1
CASSKEKVAGEFYEQYF
TGTGCCAGCAGCAAAGAGAAGGTAGCGGGGGAGTTCTACGAGCAGTACTTC
>TRBD2|TRBJ2-5|.|17|TRBV18
CASSPRLGLAGEETQYF
TGTGCCAGCTCACCCCGCCTGGGACTAGCGGGAGAAGAGACCCAGTACTTC
>TRBD1|TRBJ1-4|.|16|TRBV28
CASSLSTGGGREKLFF
TGTGCCAGCAGTTTATCCACAGGGGGCGGTAGGGAAAAACTGTTTTTT
>TRBD1|TRBJ2-7|.|15|TRBV28
CASSSAGTGKYEQYF
TGTGCCAGCAGTTCCGCCGGGACAGGGAAGTACGAGCAGTACTTC
>.|TRBJ1-1|few|17|TRBV15
CATSRDTIGGKVTEAFF
TGTGCCACCAGCAGAGATACGATAGGGGGGAAGGTCACTGAAGCTTTCTTT
>.|TRBJ1-5|once|14|TRBV28
CASSLSGKFRPQHF
TGTGCCAGCAGTTTAAGTGGGAAATTTCGGCCCCAGCATTTT
>.|TRBJ1-2|.|13|TRBV15
CATSDGGNYGYTF
TGTGCCACCAGCGACGGGGGTAACTATGGCTACACCTTC
>TRBD2|TRBJ2-1|few|14|TRBV28
CAISGLAGVFEQFF
TGTGCCATTTCGGGACTAGCGGGAGTATTTGAGCAGTTCTTC
>TRBD2|TRBJ2-7|once|14|TRBV9
CASSVEGGNYEQYF
TGTGCCAGCAGCGTAGAGGGAGGGAACTACGAGCAGTACTTC
>TRBD1|TRBJ1-1|.|13|TRBV10-3
CAISRDRNTEAFF
TGTGCCATCAGCCGGGACAGGAACACTGAAGCTTTCTTT
>TRBD2|TRBJ2-1|.|18|TRBV11-1
CASSLKRRGGRLSNEQFF
TGTGCCAGCAGCTTAAAGCGACGCGGCGGGAGATTATCCAATGAGCAGTTCTTC
>TRBD1|TRBJ2-3|.|14|TRBV30
CAWSPNRGPDTQYF
TGTGCCTGGAGTCCCAACAGGGGGCCAGATACGCAGTATTTT
>.|TRBJ1-1|.|13|TRBV19
CASSQKVDTEAFF
TGTGCCAGTAGTCAGAAGGTGGACACTGAAGCTTTCTTT
>TRBD1|TRBJ1-5|.|17|TRBV7-8
CASSFTGTGGSNQPQHF
TGTGCCAGCAGCTTTACCGGGACAGGGGGCAGTAATCAGCCCCAGCATTTT
>TRBD2|TRBJ2-1|.|19|TRBV28
CASSSSGLAGGSSYNEQFF
TGTGCCAGCAGTTCATCGGGACTAGCGGGAGGGAGCTCCTACAATGAGCAGTTCTTC
>.|TRBJ1-2|.|14|TRBV18
CASSRGGTLYGYTF
TGTGCCAGCTCCCGAGGAGGGACCCTATACGGCTACACCTTC
>.|TRBJ2-1|.|14|TRBV5-1
CASSLVLPINEQFF
TGCGCCAGCAGCTTGGTCTTACCGATCAATGAGCAGTTCTTC
>.|TRBJ2-5|.|15|TRBV21-1
CASSKERRVLKTQYF
TGTGCCAGCAGCAAAGAGCGAAGGGTGTTGAAGACCCAGTACTTC
>.|TRBJ1-4|.|13|TRBV18
CASSLGLGEKLFF
TGTGCCAGCTCTCTCGGACTGGGTGAAAAACTGTTTTTT
>TRBD2|TRBJ2-3|once|15|TRBV10-3
CAISPLAGGLDTQYF
TGTGCCATCAGTCCTCTAGCGGGAGGGTTAGATACGCAGTATTTT
>TRBD1|TRBJ2-7|.|18|TRBV11-1
CASSLSLAGAGGSYEQYF
TGTGCCAGCAGCTTAAGTTTGGCTGGGGCAGGGGGATCCTACGAGCAGTACTTC
>.|TRBJ2-1|.|16|TRBV28
CASSWGIGGAYNEQFF
TGTGCCAGCAGTTGGGGGATCGGTGGCGCCTACAATGAGCAGTTCTTC
>.|TRBJ1-6|.|15|TRBV6-6
CASHPREGRNSPLHF
TGTGCCAGCCACCCCCGGGAGGGACGCAATTCACCCCTCCACTTT
>TRBD1|TRBJ1-5|.|16|TRBV11-2
CASSRSRGPSNQPQHF
TGTGCCAGCAGCCGCTCAAGGGGGCCAAGCAATCAGCCCCAGCATTTT
>TRBD2|TRBJ2-3|.|17|TRBV18
CASSPVLSGVGTDTQYF
TGTGCCAGCTCACCTGTCCTGAGCGGGGTGGGGACAGATACGCAGTATTTT
>TRBD1|TRBJ2-7|.|14|TRBV7-9
CASSEGQGTNEQYF
TGTGCCAGCAGCGAAGGACAGGGGACGAACGAGCAGTACTTC
>.|TRBJ2-7|.|14|TRBV30
CAWRRPGSPGEQYF
TGTGCCTGGAGACGCCCGGGCTCGCCGGGGGAGCAGTACTTC
>.|TRBJ1-4|.|16|TRBV28
CASSLSGGTWSEKLFF
TGTGCCAGCAGTTTATCGGGGGGGACTTGGAGTGAAAAACTGTTTTTT